The 6 T cell receptor beta chains below come from one sample, sequenced in a study of OX40 agonist ivuxolimab in advanced cancers. TCRdb's copy holds only in-frame clones and misses some; the assay was immunoSEQ multiplex PCR. The data contain 85,000 to 120,000 clones, 90% of them singletons. Sequencing was performed on CD4+ or CD8+ T cells sorted from blood, taken in a trial of the OX40 agonist ivuxolimab. The source of these receptors is an adult with an advanced solid tumor such as melanoma, head and neck, liver or kidney cancer.

The chain has TRBV27 and TRBJ2-2; no reliable D call. Per germline, CDR1 MNHEY and CDR2 SMNVEV (reference sequence). The CDR3 runs to 16 residues. Trimming left V 4 bases short and J 0 bases short, with 12 bases between. DNA of the CDR3: TGTGCCAGCAGTTCCCTCGGCTTACCGAACACCGGGGAGCTGTTTTTT. Amino acid sequence: CASSSLGLPNTGELFF.

A few counts support this clone. This chain connects TRBV11-2 to TRBJ2-1, with TRBD2 as a possible D gene (5 bases). The length of the CDR3 is 15 residues. V dropped 6 bases and J dropped 3 bases, with 15 bases sitting between them. Germline V CDR1 and CDR2: SGHAT, FQNNGV. The CDR3 DNA follows: TGTGCCAGCAGGACGGTACGAGGGAACTACAATGAGCAGTTCTTC. This sequence encodes CASRTVRGNYNEQFF.

This chain uses TRBV19 with TRBJ1-5; D may be TRBD1 (5 bases). CDR3 size: 16 residues. The V gene lost 0 bases and the J gene lost 3 bases, with 12 bases spanning the gap. Germline V CDR1 and CDR2: LNHDA, SQIVND (reference sequence). In DNA, the CDR3 is TGTGCCAGTAGTATAGATCCTCCGGGGGTCAATCAGCCCCAGCATTTT. Translating it yields CASSIDPPGVNQPQHF.

V usage is TRBV19 and J usage is TRBJ2-2, with 7 bases lining up with TRBD1. The V gene's germline CDR1 is LNHDA and CDR2 SQIVND (reference sequence). This CDR3 spans 15 amino acids. The J segment lost 3 bases and the V segment lost 7 bases, leaving 8 bases of the junction unmatched. The CDR3 here is CASIPRGPDTGELFF. The CDR3 DNA sequence: TGTGCCAGTATTCCGAGGGGGCCGGACACCGGGGAGCTGTTTTTT. Full variable domain (remainder filled in from reference TRBV19 and TRBJ2-2): DGGITQSPKYLFRKEGQNVTLSCEQNLNHDAMYWYRQDPGQGLRLIYYSQIVNDFQKGDIAEGYSVSREKKESFPLTVTSAQKNPTAFYLCASIPRGPDTGELFFGEGSRLTVL.

The chain links TRBV6-5 to TRBJ1-2, with D possibly matching TRBD1 (5 bases). The CDR3 has 13 amino acids. Germline V gene sequence: CDR1 MNHEY, CDR2 SVGAGI. Trimming took 1 base from V and 7 from J, leaving 10 bases between them. The CDR3 sequence: CASSYLGVSGYTF. CDR3 coding DNA: TGTGCCAGCAGTTACTTGGGGGTCAGTGGCTACACCTTC.

The chain combines TRBV7-8 with TRBJ2-3; the D is unclear. The CDR3 is made up of 14 amino acids. Trimming removed 7 bases at V and 5 bases at J, with 16 bases between. Germline V gene sequence: CDR1 SGHVS, CDR2 FQNEAQ. The CDR3 protein is CASKPESFLDTQYF. The CDR3 region has the DNA TGTGCCAGCAAACCCGAGAGTTTTCTAGATACGCAGTATTTT.